These 18 T cell receptor beta chains came from one sample sequenced in a study of human T cells and chemical hapten exposure. One entry per CDR3 protein, called by TCRdb with MiXCR from the RACE reads. This table holds tens of thousands of distinct CDR3 sequences, approximately 9.5% found once. Time point defined: patch test 2, 6 weeks after DPC sensitization. Treatment given: therapeutic diphenylcyclopropenone sensitization with weekly scalp DPC. The template was total RNA from unfractionated whole blood. The specimen comprised whole blood, sampled in connection with sensitization to the hapten diphenylcyclopropenone (DPC). All receptors derive from a woman in her 30s with alopecia areata. Some clones in this sample may be carry-over from other donors' samples.

The gene calls are TRBV27 and TRBJ2-4, with a weak D call TRBD1 (5 bases). In germline, CDR1 is MNHEY, CDR2 SMNVEV (reference sequence). Trimming pared 2 bases from V and 1 base from J, leaving 9 bases between. The CDR3 is made up of 15 amino acids. The chain's CDR3 is CASSLVAGAKNIQYF. The CDR3 bases are TGTGCCAGCAGTTTAGTGGCAGGGGCCAAAAACATTCAGTACTTC.

The chain couples TRBV30 to TRBJ1-1; possibly TRBD1 for D (5 bases). CDR3 length: 14 amino acids. In germline, CDR1 is GTSNPN, CDR2 SVGIG (reference sequence). The V end lost 0 bases, the J end lost 3 bases, and 11 bases lay between the germline ends. CDR3 sequence reads: CAWSVSLGDTEAFF. The CDR3 nucleotides are TGTGCCTGGAGTGTAAGTCTGGGGGACACTGAAGCTTTCTTT. Looking up the rest from reference TRBV30 and TRBJ1-1 gives the full variable domain: SQTIHQWPATLVQPVGSPLSLECTVEGTSNPNLYWYRQAAGRGLQLLFYSVGIGQISSEVPQNLSASRPQDRQFILSSKKLLLSDSGFYLCAWSVSLGDTEAFFGQGTRLTVV.

The CDR3 protein is CASSEGGTDTQYF. CDR3 nucleotide sequence: TGTGCCAGCAGCGAGGGGGGGACAGATACGCAGTATTTT. The gene calls are TRBV9 and TRBJ2-3; a possible D gene is TRBD2 (7 bases). V dropped 3 bases and J dropped 3 bases, with 8 bases sitting between them. Germline V gene lookup returns CDR1 SGDLS and CDR2 YYNGEE. The CDR3 has 13 residues.

This clonotype was observed a handful of times. The chain carries TRBV7-8 and TRBJ1-2; D is undetermined. This CDR3 has 15 residues. Trimming removed 2 bases at V and 4 bases at J, with 14 bases between. Per the germline V gene, CDR1 is SGHVS and CDR2 is FQNEAQ. In DNA, the CDR3 is TGTGCCAGCAGCTTATTTATGAGACCAGGCTATGGCTACACCTTC. Its translation is CASSLFMRPGYGYTF.

This clonotype has a handful of counts. The gene calls are TRBV2 and TRBJ2-4; 12 positions match TRBD1. V lost 6 bases and J lost 1; bases outside the gene matches: 1. Germline V gives CDR1 SNHLY, CDR2 FYNNEI. The length of the CDR3 is 15 residues. The CDR3 sequence is CASRGQGAAKNIQYF. The CDR3 nucleotides are TGTGCCAGCAGGGGACAGGGGGCTGCCAAAAACATTCAGTACTTC.

Only a few counts were recorded for this clonotype. V and J are TRBV18 and TRBJ2-7; TRBD1 agrees at 7 bases. The junction had 20 bases not matched to a gene; V was cut back by 3 bases and J by 3 bases. Germline lookup yields CDR1 KGHSH and CDR2 LQKENI. This CDR3 contains 19 residues. The CDR3 here is CASSPSGYTGDERNYEQYF. The CDR3, as DNA: TGTGCCAGCTCACCTTCAGGTTACACAGGGGACGAACGAAACTACGAGCAGTACTTC.

This clonotype has a count of ten or more. The chain uses TRBV11-2 and TRBJ2-2; D remains ambiguous. The CDR3 consists of 14 residues. Germline CDR1 SGHAT, CDR2 FQNNGV. Trimming took off 5 bases at V and 5 bases at J, with 12 bases between the two ends. CDR3 region: CASSPRTVTGELFF. The DNA for the CDR3 is TGTGCCAGCAGCCCGCGGACGGTTACCGGGGAGCTGTTTTTT.

A single count supports this clonotype. The J gene is TRBJ2-5, the V gene TRBV19, with 8 nucleotides matching TRBD1. Losses at the gene ends were 5 bases for V and 5 bases for J; bases not matched to a gene: 4. The CDR3 loop spans 13 amino acids. Germline V gene lookup returns CDR1 LNHDA and CDR2 SQIVND (reference sequence). CDR3 in DNA: TGTGCCAGTAGTCGACAGGGGCCGGAGACCCAGTACTTC. It codes for CASSRQGPETQYF.

Only a few counts were recorded for this clonotype. V usage is TRBV28 and J usage is TRBJ2-1, with 7 nucleotides matching TRBD1. Germline-derived CDR1 and CDR2 are MDHEN and SYDVKM. V gave up 8 bases and J gave up 10 bases; unmatched junction bases: 11. The CDR3 loop spans 13 amino acids. CDR3: CASRPDRVREQFF. The CDR3 DNA is TGTGCCAGCCGACCCGACAGGGTACGAGAGCAGTTCTTC.

The CDR3 DNA is TGTGCCACCTCCCCGGGGGGGAACACCGGGGAGCTGTTTTTT. Translated, it gives CATSPGGNTGELFF. This chain connects TRBV12-3 or TRBV12-4 to TRBJ2-2, with 7 nucleotides matching TRBD2. V shed 10 bases, J shed 1 base, and the junction held 6 bases outside the gene matches. The CDR3 covers 14 residues.

V is TRBV7-2 and J is TRBJ1-4, with no clear D. The CDR3 length is 16 residues. Germline V gene data show CDR1 as SGHTA and CDR2 as FQGNSA. V lost 1 base to trimming and J lost 8 bases, with 17 bases between them. CDR3 nucleotides: TGTGCCAGCAGCTTAGAGATCGGGCAGCTTAGGGAAAAACTGTTTTTT. Translating gives CASSLEIGQLREKLFF.

This clonotype has only a few counts. V is TRBV3-1 and J is TRBJ2-3, with no clear D. V shed 0 bases and J shed 2 bases, with 6 bases lying between them. The germline gives CDR1 LGHDT, CDR2 YNNKEL (reference sequence). The CDR3 spans 14 residues. This chain's CDR3 is CASSQEGVTDTQYF. In DNA, the CDR3 is TGTGCCAGCAGCCAAGAAGGAGTCACAGATACGCAGTATTTT.

The sample holds many counts of this clonotype. The CDR3 bases are TGTGCCAGCAGTTCGGTAGAGGGTGGGTACGAGCAGTACTTC. Its translation is CASSSVEGGYEQYF. The chain links TRBV12-3 or TRBV12-4 to TRBJ2-7; D is perhaps TRBD2 (5 bases). Trimming took off 4 bases at V and 4 bases at J, with 14 bases between the two ends. CDR3 size: 14 residues.

Ten or more counts support this clonotype. This rearrangement joins TRBV19 to TRBJ2-2; 10 bases fit TRBD2. Germline CDR1 reads LNHDA; CDR2 reads SQIVND (reference sequence). This CDR3 is built from 15 residues. The V and J ends lost 9 bases and 2 bases, in that order; junction bases with no gene match: 6. CDR3 in amino acids: CASRAGGINTGELFF. The CDR3 region has the DNA TGTGCCAGCCGAGCGGGGGGGATAAACACCGGGGAGCTGTTTTTT.

This clonotype was recorded many times. V and J are TRBV6-2 or TRBV6-3 and TRBJ1-4, with unresolved D. The V and J ends lost 5 bases and 5 bases respectively, with 12 bases between them. The CDR3 covers 14 residues. Germline V gives CDR1 MNHEY, CDR2 SVGEGT. As DNA, the CDR3 is TGTGCCAGCAGTAAAATGTCGGAAAATGAAAAACTGTTTTTT. Residues: CASSKMSENEKLFF.

The gene calls are TRBV7-2 and TRBJ1-1, with D tentatively TRBD1 (5 bases). The V and J ends lost 6 bases and 1 base respectively, with 15 bases between them. The CDR3 extends over 15 amino acids. Germline CDR1 SGHTA, CDR2 FQGNSA. CDR3 in DNA: TGTGCCAGCAGTTGGGGCGGGATCACGAACACTGAAGCTTTCTTT. This gives the protein CASSWGGITNTEAFF.

This clonotype has a count of ten or more. The J gene is TRBJ2-4, the V gene TRBV24-1, with a possible D match to TRBD2 (6 bases). Germline CDR1 reads KGHDR; CDR2 reads SFDVKD. This CDR3 contains 17 residues. Trimming stripped 3 bases from V and 2 bases from J, with 16 bases between. The CDR3 DNA sequence: TGTGCCACCAGTGATGCACCCCGTGCGGGGACCAAAAACATTCAGTACTTC. Its protein product is CATSDAPRAGTKNIQYF.

V gene TRBV19 combines with J gene TRBJ1-2; D remains ambiguous. The CDR3 loop spans 12 amino acids. Trimming cost V 5 bases and J 8 bases, with 12 bases left between them. From germline, CDR1 is LNHDA and CDR2 SQIVND (reference sequence). The CDR3 nucleotides are TGTGCCAGTAGTTCTCGATCGGGAGGCTACACCTTC. Amino acids: CASSSRSGGYTF.